The 12 T cell receptor beta chains listed next were all sequenced from one sample in a study of post-analysis software for immune sequencing data. Findings of the study overall: TRBV segments more frequent in patients than in controls numbered five and included TRBV5-6, TRBV5-1 and TRBV20-1.

Each TCR beta cDNA library carried unique molecular identifiers. TCRdb analysed the PCR reads with MiXCR anew, one entry per CDR3 protein. The sample contains about 170,000 distinct CDR3 sequences, 30% of which appear only once. No antigen is known for these receptors. The sequenced sample was blood. The receptors were sampled from a girl aged 5 to 17 with multiple sclerosis.

This clonotype was counted ten times or more. This rearrangement joins TRBV7-9 to TRBJ2-5, with no clear D. Per the germline V gene, CDR1 is SEHNR and CDR2 is FQNEAQ (reference sequence). V lost 1 base and J 7 bases, leaving 16 bases between the germline ends. The CDR3 consists of 15 residues. The CDR3, as DNA: TGTGCCAGCAGCTTAGTCTTTTCCGGGTTTGTGACCCAGTACTTC. Protein product: CASSLVFSGFVTQYF.

Comment on this clonotype: The CDR3 does not end in the conserved phenylalanine or tryptophan, so this is likely a read error. The genes are TRBV12-3 or TRBV12-4 and TRBJ2-3, with 8 bases that match TRBD2. The CDR3 is made up of 15 amino acids. CDR3 sequence reads: CASSSMGLGGDAQYS. For the CDR3, the DNA is TGTGCCAGCAGTTCCATGGGACTAGGGGGAGATGCGCAGTATTCT.

The chain recombines TRBV5-1 with TRBJ1-2, with 7 bases identical to TRBD1. V trimming: 3 bases; J trimming: 5 bases; junction bases outside the gene matches: 4. Germline CDR1 is SGHRS and CDR2 is YFSETQ. The CDR3 spans 13 residues. DNA for the CDR3: TGCGCCAGCAGCTACCCGACAGGGTATGGCTACACCTTC. The encoded protein is CASSYPTGYGYTF.

This clonotype has a count of ten or more. V usage is TRBV7-8 and J usage is TRBJ2-7; D uncertain. CDR1 SGHVS and CDR2 FQNEAQ come from the germline V gene. With 2 bases removed from V and 4 bases from J, the gap between germline ends came to 3 bases. The CDR3 has 11 amino acids. CDR3 DNA: TGTGCCAGCAGCTTACTGTACGAGCAGTACTTC. Translation: CASSLLYEQYF.

The chain couples TRBV25-1 to TRBJ2-3; D not resolved. This CDR3 is 10 amino acids long. The germline gives CDR1 MGHDK, CDR2 SYGVNS. The germline V and J ends were trimmed by 6 bases and 6 bases, with 4 bases remaining between them. The CDR3 sequence is CASRADTQYF. The CDR3 region has the DNA TGTGCCAGCAGGGCCGATACGCAGTATTTT.

This clonotype appeared once. The junction shows a germline mismatch at one end, possibly a read error. CDR3: CASMPPSNRPQHF. In DNA form, the CDR3 reads TGTGCCAGCATGCCCCCCAGCAATCGGCCCCAGCATTTT. The V gene is TRBV2, the J gene TRBJ1-5; D gene uncertain. Germline V CDR1 and CDR2: SNHLY, FYNNEI. This CDR3 has 13 amino acids.

The rearrangement joins TRBV9 to TRBJ2-5; TRBD2 aligns across 9 bases. From germline, CDR1 is SGDLS and CDR2 YYNGEE. Unmatched junction bases numbered 5, after V lost 3 bases and J lost 2 bases. This CDR3 comprises 15 residues. Written as DNA, the CDR3 is TGTGCCAGCAGCGCCGCGGGGGGGCTTCAAGAGACCCAGTACTTC. This encodes CASSAAGGLQETQYF.

This clonotype has just a few counts. The CDR3 reads CASRPTGVGGYTF. DNA for the CDR3: TGTGCCAGCAGACCGACAGGGGTCGGAGGCTACACCTTC. The chain has TRBV6-5 and TRBJ1-2; 8 bases line up with TRBD1. Germline-derived CDR1 and CDR2 are MNHEY and SVGAGI. The CDR3 totals 13 residues. After removal of 6 bases from V and 8 bases from J, the junction contained 8 bases not matched to a gene.

In this sample, this clonotype turned up a few times. V usage is TRBV7-9 and J usage is TRBJ2-1; 8 nucleotides match TRBD2. Germline V gene lookup returns CDR1 SEHNR and CDR2 FQNEAQ (reference sequence). J lost 9 bases, V lost 6 bases, and 7 bases had no gene match. This CDR3 is built from 13 residues. The CDR3 loop reads CASSRTSRGEQFF. The DNA for the CDR3 is TGTGCCAGCAGTCGGACTAGCCGGGGTGAGCAGTTCTTC.

In this sample, this clonotype turned up many times. The chain uses TRBV29-1 and TRBJ2-7, with TRBD1 matching 8 bases. The CDR3 covers 12 residues. The germline gives CDR1 SQVTM, CDR2 ANQGSEA. The V segment lost 7 bases and the J segment 3 bases; nucleotides outside the gene matches: 5. Here the CDR3 DNA reads TGCAGCGCGGCAGGACAGGGCTACGAGCAGTACTTC. Amino acids: CSAAGQGYEQYF.

A remark on this clonotype: A much larger clone lies a single base off, so this may be a read error. The CDR3 coding sequence is TGTGCCAGTAGTCCCAGCCTAGCGGGAGACGCCTACGAGCAGGACTTC. The encoded protein is CASSPSLAGDAYEQDF. The V and J genes are TRBV19 and TRBJ2-7; 10 bases agree with TRBD2. CDR1 and CDR2 (germline): LNHDA, SQIVND (reference sequence). CDR3 length: 16 amino acids.

This clonotype was counted at least ten times. This sequence joins TRBV5-1 and TRBJ2-1, with 8 bases lining up with TRBD2. The CDR3 sequence is 14 residues long. Trimming took 4 bases from V and 9 from J; bases not matched to a gene: 9. The germline gives CDR1 SGHRS, CDR2 YFSETQ. The CDR3 DNA sequence: TGCGCCAGCAGCCCGATCTTAGCGGGATCTGAGCAGTTCTTC. Protein sequence: CASSPILAGSEQFF.